This T cell receptor beta chain was sequenced during a study of T cell changes during pregnancy in multiple sclerosis. Assay: immunoSEQ multiplex PCR; the TCRdb copy retains only in-frame clones and omits some. The table has about 50,000 clones, approximately 92% seen once. This CDR3 is 11 amino acids long. The germline CDR1 and CDR2 sequences are DFQATT and SNEGSKA (reference sequence). Trimming took off 5 bases at V and 3 bases at J, with 8 bases between the two ends. Sequenced here: CD4+ T cells from peripheral blood mononuclear cells, sampled in the third trimester of pregnancy. This receptor was identified in a female donor with multiple sclerosis, enrolled in a pregnancy study. The chain uses TRBV20-1 and TRBJ2-7; D unclear. CDR3 nucleotides: TGCAGTGCTCATTTTGTCTACGAGCAGTACTTC. Its translation: CSAHFVYEQYF.